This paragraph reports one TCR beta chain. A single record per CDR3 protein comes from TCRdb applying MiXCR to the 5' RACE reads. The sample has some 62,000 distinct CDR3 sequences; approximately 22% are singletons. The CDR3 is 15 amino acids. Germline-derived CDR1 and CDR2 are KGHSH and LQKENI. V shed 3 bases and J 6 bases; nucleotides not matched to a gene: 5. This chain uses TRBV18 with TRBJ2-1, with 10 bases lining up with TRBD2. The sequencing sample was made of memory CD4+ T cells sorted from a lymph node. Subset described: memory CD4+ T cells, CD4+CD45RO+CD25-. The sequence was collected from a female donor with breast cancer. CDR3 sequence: CASSPPGTSVNEQFF. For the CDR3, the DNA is TGTGCCAGCTCACCCCCCGGGACTAGCGTCAATGAGCAGTTCTTC.